This T cell receptor beta chain was sequenced in a study of T cells expressing NK-cell markers. For the study at large: Sorted CD3+CD56-NKG2C+, CD3+CD56+NKG2C- and CD3+CD56+NKG2C+ T cells were the source of the TCR beta repertoires. Findings and limits, study-wide: Dominance of the CD3+CD56-NKG2C+ fraction by these clonotypes also held in four donors. A range of about 1.0-7.0% of CD8+ T cells consisted of dominant NKG2C+ clonotypes in six donors.

No DNA is given; TCRdb re-called the 5' RACE reads and lists each CDR3 protein once. The clone table shows a few hundred thousand distinct CDR3 sequences, with the ten largest holding about 1.5%. The CDR3 extends over 18 amino acids. The germline gives CDR1 LGHNA, CDR2 YNFKEQ. Points on this clonotype: As yet, its antigen is unknown.

What was sequenced was blood T cells: a sorted CD56 or NKG2C T cell subset, CD4+ or CD8+ T cells, or bulk PBMC T cells (not recorded which). The TCR comes from a woman between 45 and 65 years old in good health. The V and J genes are TRBV4-2 and TRBJ2-5; TCRdb designates TRBD1, a call that cannot be tested without DNA. Here the CDR3 reads CASSQDRGQAMGAETQYF.